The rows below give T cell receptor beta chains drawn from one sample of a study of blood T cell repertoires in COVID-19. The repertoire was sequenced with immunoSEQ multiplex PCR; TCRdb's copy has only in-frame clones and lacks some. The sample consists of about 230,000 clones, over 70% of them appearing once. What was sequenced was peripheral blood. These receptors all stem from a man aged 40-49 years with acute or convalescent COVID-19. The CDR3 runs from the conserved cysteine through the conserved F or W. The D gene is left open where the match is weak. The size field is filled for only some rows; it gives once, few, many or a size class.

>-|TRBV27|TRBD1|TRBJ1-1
CASSPGTATYTEAFF
TGTGCCAGCAGTCCTGGGACAGCAACCTACACTGAAGCTTTCTTT
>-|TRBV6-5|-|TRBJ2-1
CASRLSRVPDNEQFF
TGTGCCAGCAGACTCTCCAGGGTTCCGGACAATGAGCAGTTCTTC
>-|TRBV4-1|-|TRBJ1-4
CASSQVSRTANEKLFF
TGCGCCAGCAGCCAAGTTTCTCGGACAGCTAATGAAAAACTGTTTTTT
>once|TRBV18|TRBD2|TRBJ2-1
CASSPGVAGAEQFF
TGTGCCAGCTCACCAGGGGTAGCGGGTGCTGAGCAGTTCTTC
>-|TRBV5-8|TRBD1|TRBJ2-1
CASSSDRGNEQFF
TGTGCCAGCAGCAGTGACAGGGGGAATGAGCAGTTCTTC
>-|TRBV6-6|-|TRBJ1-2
CASSYGAQTSNYGYTF
TGTGCCAGCAGTTACGGGGCGCAGACCTCTAACTATGGCTACACCTTC
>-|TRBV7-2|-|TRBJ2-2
CASSFATGELFF
TGTGCCAGCAGCTTTGCGACCGGGGAGCTGTTTTTT
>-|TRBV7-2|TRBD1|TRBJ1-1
CASSMTTGVNTEAFF
TGTGCCAGCAGCATGACGACAGGGGTGAACACTGAAGCTTTCTTT
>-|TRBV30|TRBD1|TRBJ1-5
CAWSSGQGSNQPQHF
TGTGCCTGGAGTTCAGGACAGGGGAGCAATCAGCCCCAGCATTTT
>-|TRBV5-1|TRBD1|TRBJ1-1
CASSHYRDSRMNTEAFF
TGCGCCAGCAGCCATTATCGGGACAGCAGAATGAACACTGAAGCTTTCTTT